In this sample, the clone carrying this T cell receptor beta chain turned up once. No antigen is known for it. Expressed TCRB transcripts were sequenced, since all the RNA that had been isolated was reverse transcribed. Measured with immunoSEQ multiplex PCR; TCRdb has only the in-frame clones, and not every one. The sample consists of 240,000 or so clones, roughly two thirds of them appearing once. This specimen comes from a study of beta chain features in type 1 diabetes. Study findings and constraints: Naive, central memory and Treg TCRB repertoires seemed to resemble each other more closely in patients than they did in healthy donors.

Sorting of CD4+ naive, central memory, regulatory and stem cell-like memory cells was performed via CD45RO/CCR7/CD25/CD127/CD95/CD27. All of the sorted populations showed purity greater than 98%. The CDR3 extends over 13 amino acids. The V end was cut by 0 bases, the J end by 2 bases, with 4 bases between. Germline V gene data show CDR1 as SGHAT and CDR2 as FQNNGV. Sequencing used naive CD4+ T cells from blood. The V and J genes are TRBV11-2 and TRBJ2-5, with D unresolved. This clonotype was obtained from a man aged 30 to 45 in good health. CDR3 DNA: TGTGCCAGCAGCTTAGATCTACAAGAGACCCAGTACTTC. Protein sequence: CASSLDLQETQYF.